This T cell receptor (beta chain) is drawn from a study of blood T cell repertoires in COVID-19. At the level of the study: Acute-phase and convalescent COVID-19 samples originated in the United States, Italy and Spain. PBMCs, B-cell-depleted T cells, or T cells provided the cDNA or gDNA that made up the material.

TCRdb's table, derived via immunoSEQ multiplex PCR, lists solely in-frame clones and lacks some. The data show about 250,000 clones, 85% to 90% seen once. The CDR3 sequence is 15 residues long. Trimming shortened V by 4 bases and J by 12 bases, and 25 bases separated the two germline ends. CDR1 and CDR2 from the germline V gene are SGDLS and YYNGEE. The study recruited people aged roughly 18 to 95 years across approximately 24 US areas. Participant-given clinical history determined each cohort assignment. V is TRBV9 and J is TRBJ1-2, with D perhaps matching TRBD1 (6 bases). The sequence was collected from a man aged 40-50 years who had recovered from COVID-19. The sequenced material came from PBMCs or T cells enriched from blood (not recorded which). CDR3 sequence (DNA): TGTGCCAGCAGCTCTGGGACAAGCTCCCTCCCAAACGACACCTTC. Its translation: CASSSGTSSLPNDTF.